This note documents a single T cell receptor beta chain sequence. This clone's antigen is unknown. No much larger clone is present one base from it, and per-base qualities are unavailable. This sample stems from a study of OX40 agonist ivuxolimab in advanced cancers. In terms of the full investigation: Ivuxolimab, which targeted the costimulatory receptor OX40 (CD134), was an agonistic, fully human IgG2 monoclonal antibody. Intravenous ivuxolimab was administered to patients every 2 weeks at six dose levels: 0.01, 0.1, 0.3, 1.5, 3 and 10 mg/kg. Of the approximately 54 dose-escalation patients, hepatocellular carcinoma was present in roughly 19, melanoma in roughly 15, renal cell carcinoma in 9 and head and neck cancer in 9. A male proportion of around 83% and a mean age of around 60 years, ranging from 23 to 79, were recorded for the dose-escalation cohort. Prior anti-PD-1, anti-PD-L1 or anti-CTLA-4 therapy was permitted, and checkpoint inhibitors had been received by around 40% of dose-escalation patients. Three dose-escalation patients achieved partial responses, one with hepatocellular carcinoma and two with cutaneous melanoma. The purpose of peripheral TCRbeta sequencing was to test whether ivuxolimab changed TCR sequence diversity and led to clonal T-cell expansion. The paper describes the monotherapy dose-escalation part (N = 52 patients) of the phase I trial of ivuxolimab.

Beyond this particular receptor, the publication reports: After ivuxolimab, more expanded clones were found on average in CD8+ T cells than in CD4+ T cells. At doses of 0.1 to 3.0 mg/kg, clonal expansion of both CD4+ and CD8+ T cells in blood was seen between baseline and week 6. Low levels of normalized T-cell clonal expansion were also seen in some patients who did not respond. In partial responders in the 0.1-3.0 mg/kg groups, normalized peripheral clonal expansion was found to be among the lowest, especially among CD8+ T cells. Antigen specificity was not determined for the clonally expanded peripheral T cells.

The trial excluded patients who had a history of autoimmune disease or who were on systemic immunosuppression. In every dose cohort, peripheral blood was drawn for TCR sequencing at baseline, cycle 4 day 1, and cycle 7 day 1. Samples were obtained from an open-label, multicenter, first-in-human phase I dose-escalation trial of ivuxolimab. The trial enrolled adults with locally advanced or metastatic head and neck squamous cell, hepatocellular, melanoma or renal cell carcinoma. CD4+ and CD8+ T cells were sorted separately from peripheral blood before TCR sequencing. To sequence the TCRbeta CDR3 region, genomic DNA was isolated from the sorted cells. TCRbeta CDR3 regions were sequenced using the immunoSEQ Assay. In its TCRdb copy, this immuneACCESS table keeps in-frame sequences only and misses some clones. Where compared with another copy, unresolved V genes explain less than half of these, and the others have no known cause. A total of some 85,000 clones appear in this sample, more than 80% of them only once. The leading ten clones occupy around 1.5% of the sample.

V and J are trimmed by 4 bases and 2 bases, and the gene matches miss 9 bases of the junction. Per the germline V gene (reference sequence), LNHDA is the CDR1 and SQIVND is the CDR2. The CDR3 has 16 amino acids, counting the end cysteine and phenylalanine. The sequence is cut down to CDR3 DNA, 48 bases in frame from base 1. The material was CD4+ or CD8+ T cells sorted from blood, obtained in a trial of the OX40 agonist ivuxolimab. The rearrangement combines TRBV19 with TRBJ2-5; TRBD1 fits 8 bases in the junction. The sequence was collected from an adult with an advanced solid tumor such as melanoma, head and neck, liver or kidney cancer. The nucleotide sequence is TGTGCCAGTAGTAGGCCTCGACAGGGGAGACAAGAGACCCAGTACTTC. This sequence encodes CASSRPRQGRQETQYF.